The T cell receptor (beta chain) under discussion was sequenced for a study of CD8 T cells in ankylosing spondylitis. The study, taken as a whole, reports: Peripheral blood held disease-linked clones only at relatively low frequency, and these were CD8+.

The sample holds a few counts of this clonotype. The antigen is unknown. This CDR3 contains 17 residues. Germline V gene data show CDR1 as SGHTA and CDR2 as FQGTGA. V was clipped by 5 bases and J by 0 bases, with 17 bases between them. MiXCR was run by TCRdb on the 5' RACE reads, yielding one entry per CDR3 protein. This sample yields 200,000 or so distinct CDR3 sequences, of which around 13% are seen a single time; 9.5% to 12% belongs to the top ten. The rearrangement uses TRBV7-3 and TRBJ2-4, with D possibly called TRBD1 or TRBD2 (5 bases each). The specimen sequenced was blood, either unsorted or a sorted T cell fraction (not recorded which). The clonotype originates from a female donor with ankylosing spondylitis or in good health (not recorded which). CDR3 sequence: CASSPPGQRLAKNIQYF. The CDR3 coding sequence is TGTGCCAGCAGCCCCCCGGGGCAGAGACTAGCCAAAAACATTCAGTACTTC. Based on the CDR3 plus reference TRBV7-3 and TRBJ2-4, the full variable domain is GAGVSQTPSNKVTEKGKYVELRCDPISGHTALYWYRQSLGQGPEFLIYFQGTGAADDSGLPNDRFFAVRPEGSVSTLKIQRTERGDSAVYLCASSPPGQRLAKNIQYFGAGTRLSVL.